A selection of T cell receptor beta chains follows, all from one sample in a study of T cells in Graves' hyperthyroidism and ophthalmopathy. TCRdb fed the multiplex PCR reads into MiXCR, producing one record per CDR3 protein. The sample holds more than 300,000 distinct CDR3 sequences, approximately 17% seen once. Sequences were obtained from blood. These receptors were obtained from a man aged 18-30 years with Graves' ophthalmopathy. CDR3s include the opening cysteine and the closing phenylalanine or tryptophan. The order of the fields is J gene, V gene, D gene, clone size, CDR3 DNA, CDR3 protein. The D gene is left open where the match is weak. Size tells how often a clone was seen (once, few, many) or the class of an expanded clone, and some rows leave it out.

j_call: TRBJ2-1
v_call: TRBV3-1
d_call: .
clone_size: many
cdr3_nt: TGTGCCAGCAGCCCGGGCGAGGAGCAGTTCTTC
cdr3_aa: CASSPGEEQFF

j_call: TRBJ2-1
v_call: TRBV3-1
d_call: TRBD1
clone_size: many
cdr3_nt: TGTGCCAGCAGCCCCCAGGGGGCATGGGGAAATGAGCAGTTCTTC
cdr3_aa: CASSPQGAWGNEQFF

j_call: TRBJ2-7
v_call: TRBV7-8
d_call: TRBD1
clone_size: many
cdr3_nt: TGTGCCAGCAGCCGCGACAGGGCCTACGAGCAGTACTTC
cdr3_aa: CASSRDRAYEQYF

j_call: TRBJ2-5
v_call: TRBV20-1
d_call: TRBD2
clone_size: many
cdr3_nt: TGCAGTGCCTTGGGGACTAGAGATAACCAGTACTTC
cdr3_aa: CSALGTRDNQYF

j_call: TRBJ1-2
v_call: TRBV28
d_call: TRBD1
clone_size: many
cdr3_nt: TGTGCCAGCAGTGCACCCGGGACAGGGCTTTCGGGCTACACCTTC
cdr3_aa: CASSAPGTGLSGYTF

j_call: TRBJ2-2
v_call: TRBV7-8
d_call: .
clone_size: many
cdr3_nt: TGTGCCAGCAGCTTAGGATGGGGGGCGTCCACCGGGGAGCTGTTTTTT
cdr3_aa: CASSLGWGASTGELFF

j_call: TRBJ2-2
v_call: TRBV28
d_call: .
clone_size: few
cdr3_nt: TGTGCCACTGGTGGTGGCGGGGAGCTGTTTTTT
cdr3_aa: CATGGGGELFF

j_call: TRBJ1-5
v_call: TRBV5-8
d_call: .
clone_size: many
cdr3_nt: TGTGCCAGCAGCTTGGGCAGGGCGGTTCAGCCCCAGCATTTT
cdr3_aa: CASSLGRAVQPQHF

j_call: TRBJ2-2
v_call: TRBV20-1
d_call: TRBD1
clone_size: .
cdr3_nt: TGCAGTGCTAGAGCCGGGACAGGGAAGTTCGGGGAGCTGTTTTTT
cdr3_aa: CSARAGTGKFGELFF

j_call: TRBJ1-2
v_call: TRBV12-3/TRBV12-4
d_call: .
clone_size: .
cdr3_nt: TGTGCCAGCACCCCTACGGGGCCGGAGGGGGGCTACACCTTC
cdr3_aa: CASTPTGPEGGYTF

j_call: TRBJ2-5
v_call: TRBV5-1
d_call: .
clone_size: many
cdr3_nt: TGCGCCAGCAGCTTGGGGGCTAGAGAGACCCAGTACTTC
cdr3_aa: CASSLGARETQYF

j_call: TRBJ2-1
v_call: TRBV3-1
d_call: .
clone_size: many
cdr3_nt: TGTGCCAGCACCGGAATCAATGAGCAGTTCTTC
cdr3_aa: CASTGINEQFF

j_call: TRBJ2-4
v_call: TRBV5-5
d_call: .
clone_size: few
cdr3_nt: TGTGCCAGCAGCTTGGAAGGTGTCAAAAACATTCAGTACTTC
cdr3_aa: CASSLEGVKNIQYF

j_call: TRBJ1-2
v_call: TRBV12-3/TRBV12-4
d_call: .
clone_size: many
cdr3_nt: TGTGCCAGCAGTTTTAGGGGGGTACGGGGCTACACCTTC
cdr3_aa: CASSFRGVRGYTF

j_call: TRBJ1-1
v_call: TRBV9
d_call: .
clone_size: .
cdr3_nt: TGTGCCAGCAGCGTAGCCACAGGGATGAACACTGAAGCTTTCTTT
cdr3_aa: CASSVATGMNTEAFF

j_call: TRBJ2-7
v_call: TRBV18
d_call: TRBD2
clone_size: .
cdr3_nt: TGTGCCAGCTCACCGTTAGCGGGGGATATCTACGAGCAGTACTTC
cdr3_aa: CASSPLAGDIYEQYF

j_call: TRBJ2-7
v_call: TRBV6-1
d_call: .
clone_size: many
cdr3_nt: TGTGCCAGCAGGCTCGCGGAGCTTCTATCCGAGCAGTACTTC
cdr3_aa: CASRLAELLSEQYF

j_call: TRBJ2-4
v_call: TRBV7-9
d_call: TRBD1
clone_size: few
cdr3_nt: TGTGCCAGCAGTACGCCAACAGGGGCCAGAGACATTCAGTACTTC
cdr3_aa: CASSTPTGARDIQYF

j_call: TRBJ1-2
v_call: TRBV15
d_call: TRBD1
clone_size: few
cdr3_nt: TGTGCCACCAGCACGGACAGGGTGAGTGGCTACACCTTC
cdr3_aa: CATSTDRVSGYTF

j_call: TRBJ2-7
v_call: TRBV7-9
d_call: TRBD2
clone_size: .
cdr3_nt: TGTGCCAGCAGCCGGTTCGGGGGGGGGGCGAATTACGAGCAGTACTTC
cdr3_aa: CASSRFGGGANYEQYF

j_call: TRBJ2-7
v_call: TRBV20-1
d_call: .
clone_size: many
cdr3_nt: TGCAGTGCTAGAGACGTCAGGGCCTCCTACGAGCAGTACTTC
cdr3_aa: CSARDVRASYEQYF

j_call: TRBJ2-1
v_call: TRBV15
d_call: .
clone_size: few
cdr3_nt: TGTGCCACCAGCGGAGGAGAAGACCGGGGGATCGGGGTGGGTGAGCAGTTCTTC
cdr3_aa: CATSGGEDRGIGVGEQFF

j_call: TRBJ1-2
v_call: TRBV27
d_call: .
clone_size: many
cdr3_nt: TGTGCCAGCAGTATCTCCCCTCCCGGACAGCGTCCTTATGGCTACACCTTC
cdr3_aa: CASSISPPGQRPYGYTF

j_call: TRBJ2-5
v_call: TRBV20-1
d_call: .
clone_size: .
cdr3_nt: TGCAGCCCCAGATCGGCGGAGCAAGAGACCCAGTACTTC
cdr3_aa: CSPRSAEQETQYF

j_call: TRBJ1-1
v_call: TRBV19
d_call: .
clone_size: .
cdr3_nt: TGTGCCAGTCATAGAGGGAACACTGAAGTTTTCTTT
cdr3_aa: CASHRGNTEVFF

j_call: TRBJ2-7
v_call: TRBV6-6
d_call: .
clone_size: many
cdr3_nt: TGTGCCAGCAGTTACCAGGGATCCTCCTACGAGCAGTACTTC
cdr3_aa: CASSYQGSSYEQYF